This TCR beta chain was sequenced in a study of T cell responses to AZD1222 COVID-19 vaccine. The germline V gene encodes CDR1 SGHAT and CDR2 FQNNGV. The CDR3 contains 14 residues. V lost 5 bases and J lost 6; bases outside the gene matches: 5. Data came from immunoSEQ multiplex PCR; TCRdb stores just in-frame clones and leaves some out. Among 74,000 or so clones, about 85% were seen once, and the ten largest hold about 13%. Sequenced material: peripheral blood, taken on day 0 of AZD1222 vaccination. The chain recombines TRBV11-2 with TRBJ1-2; 11 bases align to TRBD1. The sequence derives from an adult in good health. DNA for the CDR3: TGTGCCAGCAGCGATCGGACAGGGGGCAATGGCTACACCTTC. This gives the protein CASSDRTGGNGYTF. Full variable domain (missing parts from reference TRBV11-2 and TRBJ1-2): EAGVAQSPRYKIIEKRQSVAFWCNPISGHATLYWYQQILGQGPKLLIQFQNNGVVDDSQLPKDRFSAERLKGVDSTLKIQPAKLEDSAVYLCASSDRTGGNGYTFGSGTRLTVV.